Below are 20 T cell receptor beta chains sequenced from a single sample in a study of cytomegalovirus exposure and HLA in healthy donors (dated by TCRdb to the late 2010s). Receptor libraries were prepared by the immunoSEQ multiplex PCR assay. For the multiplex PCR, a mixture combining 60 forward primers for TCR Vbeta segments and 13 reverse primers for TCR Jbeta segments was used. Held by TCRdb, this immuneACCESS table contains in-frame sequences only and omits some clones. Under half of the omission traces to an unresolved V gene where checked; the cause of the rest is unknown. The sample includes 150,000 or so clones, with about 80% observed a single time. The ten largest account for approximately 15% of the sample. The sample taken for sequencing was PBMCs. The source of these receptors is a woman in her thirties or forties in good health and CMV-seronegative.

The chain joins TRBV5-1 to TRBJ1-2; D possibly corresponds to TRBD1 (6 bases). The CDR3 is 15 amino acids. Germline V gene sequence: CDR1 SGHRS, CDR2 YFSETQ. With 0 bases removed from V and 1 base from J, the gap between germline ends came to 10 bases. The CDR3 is CASSLDQGGNYGYTF. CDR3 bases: TGCGCCAGCAGCTTGGATCAAGGGGGTAACTATGGCTACACCTTC. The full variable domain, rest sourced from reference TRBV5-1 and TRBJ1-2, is KAGVTQTPRYLIKTRGQQVTLSCSPISGHRSVSWYQQTPGQGLQFLFEYFSETQRNKGNFPGRFSGRQFSNSRSEMNVSTLELGDSALYLCASSLDQGGNYGYTFGSGTRLTVV.

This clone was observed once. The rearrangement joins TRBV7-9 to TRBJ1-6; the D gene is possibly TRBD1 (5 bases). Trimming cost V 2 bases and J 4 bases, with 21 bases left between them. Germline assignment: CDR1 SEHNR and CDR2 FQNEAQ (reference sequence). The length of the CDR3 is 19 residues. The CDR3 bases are TGTGCCAGCAGCTTAAATCTGTTCGAGACAGAGAGTTATAATTCACCCCTCCACTTT. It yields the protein CASSLNLFETESYNSPLHF.

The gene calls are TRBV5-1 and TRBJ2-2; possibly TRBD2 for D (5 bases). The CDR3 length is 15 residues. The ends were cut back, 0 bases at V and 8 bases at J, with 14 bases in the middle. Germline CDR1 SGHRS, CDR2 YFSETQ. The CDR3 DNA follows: TGCGCCAGCAGCTTGGAAGCGGCGAGATGGGGGGAGCTGTTTTTT. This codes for CASSLEAARWGELFF.

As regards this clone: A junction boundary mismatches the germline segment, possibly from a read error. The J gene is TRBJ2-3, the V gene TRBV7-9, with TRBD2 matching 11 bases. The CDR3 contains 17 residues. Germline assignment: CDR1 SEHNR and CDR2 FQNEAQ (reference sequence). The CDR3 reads CSSSLPRLAGNTDTQYF. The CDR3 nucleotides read TGTTCCAGCAGCTTACCGAGACTAGCGGGGAACACAGATACGCAGTATTTT. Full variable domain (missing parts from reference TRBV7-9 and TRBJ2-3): DTGVSQNPRHKITKRGQNVTFRCDPISEHNRLYWYRQTLGQGPEFLTYFQNEAQLEKSRLLSDRFSAERPKGSFSTLEIQRTEQGDSAMYLCSSSLPRLAGNTDTQYFGPGTRLTVL.

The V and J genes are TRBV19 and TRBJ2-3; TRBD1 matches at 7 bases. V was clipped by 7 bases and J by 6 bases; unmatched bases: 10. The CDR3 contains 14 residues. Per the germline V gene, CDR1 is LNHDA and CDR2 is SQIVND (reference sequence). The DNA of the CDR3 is TGTGCCAGTATTAGAGGGGGCGGGTATGATACGCAGTATTTT. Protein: CASIRGGGYDTQYF.

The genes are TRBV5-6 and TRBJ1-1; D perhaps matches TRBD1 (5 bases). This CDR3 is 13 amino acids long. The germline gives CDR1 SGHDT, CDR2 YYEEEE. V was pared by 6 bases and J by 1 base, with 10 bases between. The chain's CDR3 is CASTPGGNTEAFF. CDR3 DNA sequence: TGTGCCAGCACCCCCGGGGGGAACACTGAAGCTTTCTTT.

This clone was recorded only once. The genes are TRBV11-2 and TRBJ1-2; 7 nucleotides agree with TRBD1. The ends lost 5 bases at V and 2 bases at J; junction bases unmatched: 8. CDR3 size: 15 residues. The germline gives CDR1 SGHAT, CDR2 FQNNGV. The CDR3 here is CASSPPGGQNYGYTF. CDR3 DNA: TGTGCCAGCAGCCCGCCAGGGGGGCAGAACTATGGCTACACCTTC. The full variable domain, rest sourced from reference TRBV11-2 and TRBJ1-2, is EAGVAQSPRYKIIEKRQSVAFWCNPISGHATLYWYQQILGQGPKLLIQFQNNGVVDDSQLPKDRFSAERLKGVDSTLKIQPAKLEDSAVYLCASSPPGGQNYGYTFGSGTRLTVV.

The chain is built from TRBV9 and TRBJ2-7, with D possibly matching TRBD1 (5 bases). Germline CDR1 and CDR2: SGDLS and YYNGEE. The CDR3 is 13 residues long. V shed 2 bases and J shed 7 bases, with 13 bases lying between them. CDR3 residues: CASSVDSGLEQYF. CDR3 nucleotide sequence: TGTGCCAGCAGCGTTGACTCAGGGCTAGAGCAGTACTTC.

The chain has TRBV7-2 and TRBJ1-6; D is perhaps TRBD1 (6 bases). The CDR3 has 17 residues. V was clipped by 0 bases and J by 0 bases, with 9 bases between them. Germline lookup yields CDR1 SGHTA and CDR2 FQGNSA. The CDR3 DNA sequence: TGTGCCAGCAGCTTAGCGTCCAGGGGCTCCTATAATTCACCCCTCCACTTT. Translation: CASSLASRGSYNSPLHF.

CDR3 coding DNA: TGCGCCAGCAGCCAAGCCCAGGGAAACACCATATATTTT. This codes for CASSQAQGNTIYF. The rearrangement uses TRBV4-3 and TRBJ1-3; no firm D call. Trimming cost V 1 base and J 4 bases, with 5 bases left between them. The CDR3 runs to 13 residues. CDR1 is LGHNA and CDR2 is YSLEER in the germline V gene.

The DNA for the CDR3 is TGTGCTAGTGGTCGTACGACAGGGGGCCTATTCTACGAGCAGTACTTC. It codes for CASGRTTGGLFYEQYF. The V gene is TRBV12-5, the J gene TRBJ2-7, with TRBD1 matching over 10 bases. CDR3 length: 16 amino acids. V gave up 5 bases and J gave up 3 bases; unmatched junction bases: 10. Germline assignment: CDR1 LGHNT and CDR2 FRNRAP.

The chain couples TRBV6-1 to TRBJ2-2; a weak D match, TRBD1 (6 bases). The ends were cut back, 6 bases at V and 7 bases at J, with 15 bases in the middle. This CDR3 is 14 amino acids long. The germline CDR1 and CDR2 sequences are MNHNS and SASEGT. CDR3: CASSVGGEVGELFF. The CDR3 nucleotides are TGTGCCAGCAGCGTAGGGGGTGAAGTCGGGGAGCTGTTTTTT.

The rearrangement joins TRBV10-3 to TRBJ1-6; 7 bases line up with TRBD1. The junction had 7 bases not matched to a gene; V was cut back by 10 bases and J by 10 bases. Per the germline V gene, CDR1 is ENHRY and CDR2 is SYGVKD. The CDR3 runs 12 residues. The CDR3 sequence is CATRQGRSPLHF. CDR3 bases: TGTGCCACCAGACAGGGACGATCACCCCTCCACTTT.

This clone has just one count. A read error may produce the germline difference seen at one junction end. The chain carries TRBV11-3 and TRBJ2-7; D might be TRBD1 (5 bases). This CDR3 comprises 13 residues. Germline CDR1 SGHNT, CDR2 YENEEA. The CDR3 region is CANSRQSSYEQYF. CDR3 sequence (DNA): TGTGCCAACAGCCGACAGTCCTCCTACGAGCAGTACTTC.

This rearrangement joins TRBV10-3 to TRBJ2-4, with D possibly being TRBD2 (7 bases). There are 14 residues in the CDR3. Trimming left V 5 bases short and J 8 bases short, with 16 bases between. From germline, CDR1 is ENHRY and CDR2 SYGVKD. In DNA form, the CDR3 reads TGTGCCATCAGTCCTGGGGGGGCGGGTGACATTCAGTACTTC. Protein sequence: CAISPGGAGDIQYF.

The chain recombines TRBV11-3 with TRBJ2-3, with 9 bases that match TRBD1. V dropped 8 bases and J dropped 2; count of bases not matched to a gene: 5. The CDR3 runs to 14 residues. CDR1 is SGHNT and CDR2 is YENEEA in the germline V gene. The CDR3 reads CASGDRVYTDTQYF. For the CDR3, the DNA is TGTGCCAGCGGGGACAGGGTCTACACAGATACGCAGTATTTT.

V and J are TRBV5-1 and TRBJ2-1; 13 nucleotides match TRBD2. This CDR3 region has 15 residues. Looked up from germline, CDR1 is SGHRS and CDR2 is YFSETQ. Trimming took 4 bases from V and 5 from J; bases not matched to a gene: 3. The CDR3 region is CASSRGTSGDNEQFF. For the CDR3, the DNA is TGCGCCAGCAGCCGCGGGACTAGCGGGGACAATGAGCAGTTCTTC.

The CDR3 sequence is CASSLVAFSETQYF. CDR3 coding DNA: TGTGCCAGCAGCTTAGTAGCTTTTAGTGAGACCCAGTACTTC. The chain joins TRBV7-9 to TRBJ2-5; no definite D call. This CDR3 has 14 residues. From germline, CDR1 is SEHNR and CDR2 FQNEAQ (reference sequence). V lost 1 base and J lost 5, with 11 bases in between.

CDR3 residues: CASSLAVAGGRETQYF. CDR3 DNA sequence: TGTGCCAGCAGCTTGGCGGTAGCGGGGGGGCGGGAGACCCAGTACTTC. This chain joins TRBV7-2 and TRBJ2-5; 11 bases align to TRBD2. From germline, CDR1 is SGHTA and CDR2 FQGNSA. CDR3 length: 16 residues. The V segment lost 3 bases and the J segment 5 bases; nucleotides outside the gene matches: 8.

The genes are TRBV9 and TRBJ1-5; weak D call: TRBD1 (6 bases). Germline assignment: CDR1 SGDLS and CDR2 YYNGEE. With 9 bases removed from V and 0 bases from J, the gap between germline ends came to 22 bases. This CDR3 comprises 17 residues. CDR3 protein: CANHIGPRGPSNQPQHF. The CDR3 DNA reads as TGTGCCAACCATATAGGTCCCAGGGGCCCTAGCAATCAGCCCCAGCATTTT.